What follows are 4 T cell receptor beta chains derived from one specimen sequenced in a study of blood T cell repertoires in COVID-19. TCRdb keeps only in-frame clones here, not all; method: immunoSEQ multiplex PCR. The sample holds 95,000 to 150,000 clones, around three quarters seen once. Sequencing used peripheral blood. The receptors come from a woman in her sixties or seventies with acute or convalescent COVID-19.

This clone was observed a few times. This chain joins TRBV7-2 and TRBJ1-2; unclear D gene. Germline V CDR1 and CDR2: SGHTA, FQGNSA. The CDR3 is 14 residues long. Deletions cut 1 base from V and 5 bases from J, with 11 bases between. CDR3 DNA: TGTGCCAGCAGCTTAGATGGAGCTGGGTATGGCTACACCTTC. Translation gives CASSLDGAGYGYTF.

The chain combines TRBV10-3 with TRBJ2-2; 8 positions match TRBD1. Germline V gives CDR1 ENHRY, CDR2 SYGVKD. The junction had 4 bases not matched to a gene; V was cut back by 4 bases and J by 0 bases. The CDR3 runs to 16 residues. The CDR3 is CAISVLGQANTGELFF. The DNA for the CDR3 is TGTGCCATCAGTGTCTTGGGACAGGCGAACACCGGGGAGCTGTTTTTT.

The rearrangement joins TRBV5-1 to TRBJ1-6, with no clear D. This CDR3 region has 14 residues. CDR1 SGHRS and CDR2 YFSETQ come from the germline V gene. Trimming stripped 4 bases from V and 9 bases from J, with 14 bases between. In nucleotides, the CDR3 is TGCGCCAGCAGCCACGGCCAAGGCGGTTCACCCCTCCACTTT. Residues: CASSHGQGGSPLHF.

The chain couples TRBV27 to TRBJ2-7; 9 bases agree with TRBD1. CDR3 length: 14 amino acids. Germline V lookup: CDR1 MNHEY, CDR2 SMNVEV (reference sequence). The V gene end was trimmed by 6 bases and the J gene end by 6 bases; junction bases not matched to a gene: 9. The CDR3: CASSLSGTGIEQYF. As DNA, the CDR3 is TGTGCCAGCAGCCTCTCCGGGACAGGGATCGAGCAGTACTTC.